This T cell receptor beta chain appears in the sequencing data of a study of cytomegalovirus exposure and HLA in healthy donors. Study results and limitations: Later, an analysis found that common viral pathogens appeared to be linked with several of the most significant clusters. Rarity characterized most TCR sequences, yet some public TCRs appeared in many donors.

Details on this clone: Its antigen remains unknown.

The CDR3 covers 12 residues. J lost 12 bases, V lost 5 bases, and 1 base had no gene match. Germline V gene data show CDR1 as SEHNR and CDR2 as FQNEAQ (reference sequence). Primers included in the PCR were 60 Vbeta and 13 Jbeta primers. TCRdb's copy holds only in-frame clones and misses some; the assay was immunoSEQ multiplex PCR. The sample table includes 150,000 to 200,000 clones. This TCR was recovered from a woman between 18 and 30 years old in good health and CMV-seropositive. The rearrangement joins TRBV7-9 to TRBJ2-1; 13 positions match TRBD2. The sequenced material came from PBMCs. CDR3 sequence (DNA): TGTGCCAGCAGCAGGACTAGCGGGAGGCAGTTCTTC. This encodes CASSRTSGRQFF.